This T cell receptor beta chain was identified during a study of cytomegalovirus exposure and HLA in healthy donors. Study-level information: Early on, a data release was issued that held 80 million or so unique TCRs from HLA-typed donors.

Concerning this clone: What it binds is unknown.

CDR3 length: 14 residues. With 4 bases clipped from V and 1 base from J, the junction kept 3 bases outside the gene matches. CDR1 SGHDT and CDR2 YYEEEE come from the germline V gene. With 60 Vbeta and 13 Jbeta primers, the PCR was carried out. TCRdb's table, derived via immunoSEQ multiplex PCR, lists solely in-frame clones and lacks some. The repertoire holds 140,000 to 150,000 clones, with 70% to 85% as singletons. Likely unrecorded immune exposures existed in these nominally healthy donors. Study results and caveats: The classifier reportedly diagnosed cytomegalovirus status with high sensitivity and specificity. In an earlier analysis, most TCR beta V segments were productive about 87% or about 30% of the time.

This TCR derives from a woman aged 55-69 years in good health and CMV-seropositive. Sequencing input: PBMCs. V and J are TRBV5-6 and TRBJ1-1; 8 nucleotides match TRBD1. Here the CDR3 DNA reads TGTGCCAGCAGCCTCGGGACAGGGAACACTGAAGCTTTCTTT. As protein: CASSLGTGNTEAFF.